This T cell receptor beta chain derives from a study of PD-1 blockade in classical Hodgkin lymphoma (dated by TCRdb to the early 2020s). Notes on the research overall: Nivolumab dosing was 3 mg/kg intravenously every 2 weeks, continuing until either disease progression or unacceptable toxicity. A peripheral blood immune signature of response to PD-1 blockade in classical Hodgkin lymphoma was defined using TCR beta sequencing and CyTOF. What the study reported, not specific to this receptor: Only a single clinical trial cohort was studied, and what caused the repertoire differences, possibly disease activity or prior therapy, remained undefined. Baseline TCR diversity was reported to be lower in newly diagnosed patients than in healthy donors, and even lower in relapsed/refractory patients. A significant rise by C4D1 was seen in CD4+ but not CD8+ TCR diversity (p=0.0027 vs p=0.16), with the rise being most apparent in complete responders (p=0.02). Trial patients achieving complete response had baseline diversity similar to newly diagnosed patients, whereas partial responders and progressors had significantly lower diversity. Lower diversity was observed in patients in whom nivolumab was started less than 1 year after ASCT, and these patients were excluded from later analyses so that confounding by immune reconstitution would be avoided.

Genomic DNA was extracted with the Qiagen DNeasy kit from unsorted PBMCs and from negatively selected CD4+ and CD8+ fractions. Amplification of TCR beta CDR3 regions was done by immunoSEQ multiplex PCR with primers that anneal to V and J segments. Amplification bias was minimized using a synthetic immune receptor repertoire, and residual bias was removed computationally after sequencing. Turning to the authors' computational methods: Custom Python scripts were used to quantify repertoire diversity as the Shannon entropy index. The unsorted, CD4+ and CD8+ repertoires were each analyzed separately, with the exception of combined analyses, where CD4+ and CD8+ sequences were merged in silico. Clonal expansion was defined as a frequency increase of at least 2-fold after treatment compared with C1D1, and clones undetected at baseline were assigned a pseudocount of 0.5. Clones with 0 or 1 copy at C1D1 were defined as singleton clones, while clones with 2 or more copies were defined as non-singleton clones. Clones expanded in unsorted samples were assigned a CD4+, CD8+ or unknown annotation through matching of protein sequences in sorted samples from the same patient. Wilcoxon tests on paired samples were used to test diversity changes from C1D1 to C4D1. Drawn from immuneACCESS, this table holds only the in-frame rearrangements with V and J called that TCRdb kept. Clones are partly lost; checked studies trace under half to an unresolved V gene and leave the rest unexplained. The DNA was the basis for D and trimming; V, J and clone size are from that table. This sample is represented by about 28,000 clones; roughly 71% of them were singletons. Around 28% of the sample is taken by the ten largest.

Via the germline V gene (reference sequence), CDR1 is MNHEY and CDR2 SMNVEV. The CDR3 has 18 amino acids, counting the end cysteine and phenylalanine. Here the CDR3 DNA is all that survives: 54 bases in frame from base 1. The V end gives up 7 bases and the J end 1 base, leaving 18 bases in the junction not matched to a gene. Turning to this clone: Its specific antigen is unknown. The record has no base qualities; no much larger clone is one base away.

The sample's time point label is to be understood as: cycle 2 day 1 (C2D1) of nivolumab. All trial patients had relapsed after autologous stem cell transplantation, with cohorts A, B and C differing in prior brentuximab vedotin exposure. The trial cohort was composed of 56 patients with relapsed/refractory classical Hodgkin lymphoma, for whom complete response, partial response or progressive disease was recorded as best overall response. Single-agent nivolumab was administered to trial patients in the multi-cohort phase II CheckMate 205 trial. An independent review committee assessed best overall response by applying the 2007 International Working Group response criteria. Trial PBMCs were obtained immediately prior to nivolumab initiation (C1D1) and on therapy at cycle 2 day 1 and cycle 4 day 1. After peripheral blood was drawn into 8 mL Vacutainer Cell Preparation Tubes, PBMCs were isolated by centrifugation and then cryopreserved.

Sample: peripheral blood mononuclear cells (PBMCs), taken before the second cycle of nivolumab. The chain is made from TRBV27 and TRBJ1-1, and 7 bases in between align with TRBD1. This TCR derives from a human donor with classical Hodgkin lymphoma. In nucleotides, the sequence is TGTGCCAGCATTCTTGGGGGAGACAGGGCTATTTGGAACACTGAAGCTTTCTTT. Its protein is CASILGGDRAIWNTEAFF.